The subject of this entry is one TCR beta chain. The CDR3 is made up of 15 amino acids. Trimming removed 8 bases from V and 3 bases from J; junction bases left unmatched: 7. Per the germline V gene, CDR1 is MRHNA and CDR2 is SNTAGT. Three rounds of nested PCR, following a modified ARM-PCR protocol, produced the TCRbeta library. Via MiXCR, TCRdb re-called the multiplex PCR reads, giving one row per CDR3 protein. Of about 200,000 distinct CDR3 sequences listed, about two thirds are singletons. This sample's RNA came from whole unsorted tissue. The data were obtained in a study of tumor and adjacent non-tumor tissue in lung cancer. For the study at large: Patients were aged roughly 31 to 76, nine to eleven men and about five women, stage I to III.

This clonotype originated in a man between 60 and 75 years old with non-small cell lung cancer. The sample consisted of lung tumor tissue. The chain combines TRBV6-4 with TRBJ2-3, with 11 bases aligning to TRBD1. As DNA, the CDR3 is TGTGCCAGCCTGGAGGACAGGGGGCAAACAGATACGCAGTATTTT. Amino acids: CASLEDRGQTDTQYF.